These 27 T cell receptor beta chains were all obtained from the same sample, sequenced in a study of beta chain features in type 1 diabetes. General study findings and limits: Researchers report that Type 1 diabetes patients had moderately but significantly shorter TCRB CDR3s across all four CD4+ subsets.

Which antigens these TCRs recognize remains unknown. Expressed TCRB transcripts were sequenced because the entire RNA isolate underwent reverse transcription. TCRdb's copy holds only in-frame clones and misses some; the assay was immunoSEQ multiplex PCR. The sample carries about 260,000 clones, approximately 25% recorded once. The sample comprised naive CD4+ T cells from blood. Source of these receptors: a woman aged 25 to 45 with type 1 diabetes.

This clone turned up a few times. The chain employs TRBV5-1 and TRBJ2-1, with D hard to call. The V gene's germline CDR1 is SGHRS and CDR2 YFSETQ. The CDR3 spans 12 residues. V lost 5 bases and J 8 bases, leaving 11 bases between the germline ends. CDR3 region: CASRKLAHEQFF. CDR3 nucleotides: TGCGCCAGCAGAAAGTTAGCCCATGAGCAGTTCTTC.

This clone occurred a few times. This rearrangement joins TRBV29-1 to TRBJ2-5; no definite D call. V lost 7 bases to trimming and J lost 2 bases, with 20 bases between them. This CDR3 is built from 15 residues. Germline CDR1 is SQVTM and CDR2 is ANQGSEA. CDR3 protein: CSAERQIGWQETQYF. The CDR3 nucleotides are TGCAGCGCCGAGCGTCAGATTGGTTGGCAAGAGACCCAGTACTTC.

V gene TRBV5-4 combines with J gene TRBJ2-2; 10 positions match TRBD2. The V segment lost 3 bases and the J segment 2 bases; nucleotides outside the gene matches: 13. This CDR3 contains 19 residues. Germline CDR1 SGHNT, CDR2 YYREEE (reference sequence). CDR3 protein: CASSSRTSGGGGNTGELFF. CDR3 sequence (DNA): TGTGCCAGCAGCTCACGGACTAGCGGAGGCGGCGGTAACACCGGGGAGCTGTTTTTT.

The CDR3 coding sequence is TGTGCCAGCTTGCCACTAGCGGGAGCTTCCAATGAGCAGTTCTTC. It yields the protein CASLPLAGASNEQFF. The chain recombines TRBV18 with TRBJ2-1, with 11 bases that match TRBD2. V was clipped by 7 bases and J by 6 bases; unmatched bases: 8. Germline CDR1 is KGHSH and CDR2 is LQKENI. The CDR3 loop spans 15 amino acids.

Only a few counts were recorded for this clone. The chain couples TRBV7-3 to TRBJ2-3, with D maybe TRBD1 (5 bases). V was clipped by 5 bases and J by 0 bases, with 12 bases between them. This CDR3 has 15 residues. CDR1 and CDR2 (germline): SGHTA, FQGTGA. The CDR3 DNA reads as TGTGCCAGCAGCCTATACAGGTCTAGCACAGATACGCAGTATTTT. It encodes CASSLYRSSTDTQYF.

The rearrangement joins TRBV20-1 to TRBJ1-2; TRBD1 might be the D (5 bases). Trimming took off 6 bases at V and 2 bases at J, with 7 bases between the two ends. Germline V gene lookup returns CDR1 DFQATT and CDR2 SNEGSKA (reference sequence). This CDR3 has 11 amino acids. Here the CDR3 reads CSAGGNYGYTF. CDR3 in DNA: TGCAGTGCGGGGGGGAACTATGGCTACACCTTC.

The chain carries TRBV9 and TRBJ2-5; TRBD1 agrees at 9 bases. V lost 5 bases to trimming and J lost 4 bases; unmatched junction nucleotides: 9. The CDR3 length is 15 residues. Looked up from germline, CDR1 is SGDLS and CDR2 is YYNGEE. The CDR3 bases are TGTGCCAGCAGTCCCGGGACAGGGCAGGGAGAGACCCAGTACTTC. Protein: CASSPGTGQGETQYF.

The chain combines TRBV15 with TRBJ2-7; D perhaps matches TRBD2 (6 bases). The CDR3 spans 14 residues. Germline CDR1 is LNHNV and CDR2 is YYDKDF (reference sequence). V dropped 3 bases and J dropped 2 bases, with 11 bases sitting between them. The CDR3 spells CATSSIAEPYEQYF. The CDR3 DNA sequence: TGTGCCACCAGCAGCATAGCGGAACCCTACGAGCAGTACTTC.

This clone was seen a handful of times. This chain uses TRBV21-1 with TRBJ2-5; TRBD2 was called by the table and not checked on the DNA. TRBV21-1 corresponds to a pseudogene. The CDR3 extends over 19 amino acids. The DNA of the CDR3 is TGTGCCAGCAGAAAGTCAAAGGGGGGGATTCAATCGCTCCAAGAGACCCAGTACTTC. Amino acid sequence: CASRKSKGGIQSLQETQYF.

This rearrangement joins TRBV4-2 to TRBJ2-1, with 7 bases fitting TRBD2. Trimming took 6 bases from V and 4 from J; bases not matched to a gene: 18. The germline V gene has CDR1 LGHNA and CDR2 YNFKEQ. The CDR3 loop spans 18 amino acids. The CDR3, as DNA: TGTGCCAGCAGTTATTCCCACCCTCCTAGCGGCCGTTACAATGAGCAGTTCTTC. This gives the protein CASSYSHPPSGRYNEQFF.

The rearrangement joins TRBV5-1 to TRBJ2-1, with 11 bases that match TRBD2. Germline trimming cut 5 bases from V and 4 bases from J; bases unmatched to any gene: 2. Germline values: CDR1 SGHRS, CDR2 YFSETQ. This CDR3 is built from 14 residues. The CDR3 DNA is TGCGCCAGCAGGGGGACTAGCGGATACAATGAGCAGTTCTTC. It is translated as CASRGTSGYNEQFF.

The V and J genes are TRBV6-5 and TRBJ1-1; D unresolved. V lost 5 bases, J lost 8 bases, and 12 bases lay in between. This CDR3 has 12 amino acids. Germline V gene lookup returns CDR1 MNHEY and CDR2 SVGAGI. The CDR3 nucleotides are TGTGCCAGCAGTAGGAGCCAGAAAGAAGCTTTCTTT. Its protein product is CASSRSQKEAFF.

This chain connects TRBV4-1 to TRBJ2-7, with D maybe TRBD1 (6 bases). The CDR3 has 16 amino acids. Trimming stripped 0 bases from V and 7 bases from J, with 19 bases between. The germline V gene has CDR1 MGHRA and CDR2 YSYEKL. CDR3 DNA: TGCGCCAGCAGCCAAGAGGCGCAGCGGAAGAGGGGGGAGCAGTACTTC. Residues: CASSQEAQRKRGEQYF.

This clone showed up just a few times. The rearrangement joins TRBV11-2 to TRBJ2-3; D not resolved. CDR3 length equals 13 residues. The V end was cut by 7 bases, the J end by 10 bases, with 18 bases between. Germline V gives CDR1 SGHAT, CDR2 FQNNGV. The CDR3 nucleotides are TGTGCCAGCACCCAAGGCAGTACAGTCGCGCAGTATTTT. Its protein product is CASTQGSTVAQYF.

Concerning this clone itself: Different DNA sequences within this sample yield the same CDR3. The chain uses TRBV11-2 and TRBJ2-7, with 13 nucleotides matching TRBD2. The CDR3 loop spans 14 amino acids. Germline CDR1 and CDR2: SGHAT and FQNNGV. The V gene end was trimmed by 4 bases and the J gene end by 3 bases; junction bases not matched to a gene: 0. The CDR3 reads CASSWTSGSYEQYF. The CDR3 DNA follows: TGTGCCAGCAGCTGGACTAGCGGGAGCTACGAGCAGTACTTC.

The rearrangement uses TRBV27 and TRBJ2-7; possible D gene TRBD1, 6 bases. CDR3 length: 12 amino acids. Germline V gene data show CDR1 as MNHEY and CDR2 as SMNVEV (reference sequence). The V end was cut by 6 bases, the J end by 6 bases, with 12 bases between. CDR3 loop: CASSLLGAEQYF. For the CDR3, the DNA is TGTGCCAGCAGCCTGCTGGGGGCCGAGCAGTACTTC.

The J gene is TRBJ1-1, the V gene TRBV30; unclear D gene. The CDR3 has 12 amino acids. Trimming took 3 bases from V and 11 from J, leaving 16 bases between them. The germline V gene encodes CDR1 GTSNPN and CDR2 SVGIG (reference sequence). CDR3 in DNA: TGTGCCTGGAGCTTAGGCGGGCTCGAGGCTTTCTTT. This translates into CAWSLGGLEAFF.

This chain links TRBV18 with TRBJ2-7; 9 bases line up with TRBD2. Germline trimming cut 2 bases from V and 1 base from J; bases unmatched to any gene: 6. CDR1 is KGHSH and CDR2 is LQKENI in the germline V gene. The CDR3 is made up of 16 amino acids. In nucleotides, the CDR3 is TGTGCCAGCTCACCAGAGCGGGAGGTAACGTCCTACGAGCAGTACTTC. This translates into CASSPEREVTSYEQYF.

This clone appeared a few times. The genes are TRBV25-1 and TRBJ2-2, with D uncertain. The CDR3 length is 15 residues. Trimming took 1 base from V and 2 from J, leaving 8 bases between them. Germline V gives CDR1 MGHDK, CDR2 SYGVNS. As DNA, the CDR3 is TGTGCCAGCAGTGAATCGACTCGAAACACCGGGGAGCTGTTTTTT. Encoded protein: CASSESTRNTGELFF.

The CDR3, as DNA: TGTGCCACCTCCTGGGGGACAGTTAACGCTGAAGCTTTCTTT. This gives the protein CATSWGTVNAEAFF. V gene TRBV15 combines with J gene TRBJ1-1; the match to TRBD1 covers 7 bases. V shed 8 bases, J shed 6 bases, and the junction held 12 bases outside the gene matches. Germline V gives CDR1 LNHNV, CDR2 YYDKDF (reference sequence). The CDR3 has 14 amino acids.

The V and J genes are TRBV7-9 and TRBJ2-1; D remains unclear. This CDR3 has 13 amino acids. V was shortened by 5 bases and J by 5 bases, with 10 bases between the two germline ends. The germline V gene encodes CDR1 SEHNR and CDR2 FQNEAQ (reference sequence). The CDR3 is CASSPDTDNEQFF. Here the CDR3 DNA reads TGTGCCAGCAGCCCTGACACCGACAATGAGCAGTTCTTC.

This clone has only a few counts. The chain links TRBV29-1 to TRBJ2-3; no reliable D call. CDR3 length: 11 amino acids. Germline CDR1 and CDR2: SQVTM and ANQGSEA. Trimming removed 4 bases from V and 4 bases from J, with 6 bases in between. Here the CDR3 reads CSVVEADTQYF. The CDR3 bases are TGCAGCGTTGTCGAGGCAGATACGCAGTATTTT.

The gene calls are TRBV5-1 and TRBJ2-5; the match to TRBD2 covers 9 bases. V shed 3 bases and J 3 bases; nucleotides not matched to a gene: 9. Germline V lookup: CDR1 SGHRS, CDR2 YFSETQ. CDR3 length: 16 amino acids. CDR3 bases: TGCGCCAGCAGCTGGCCTAGCGGGACGGGAGAAGAGACCCAGTACTTC. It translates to CASSWPSGTGEETQYF.

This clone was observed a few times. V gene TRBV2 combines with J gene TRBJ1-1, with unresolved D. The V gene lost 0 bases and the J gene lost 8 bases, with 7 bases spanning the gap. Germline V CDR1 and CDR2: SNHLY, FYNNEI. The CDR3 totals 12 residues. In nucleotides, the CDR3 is TGTGCCAGCAGTGAAGCGGCAGTCGAAGCTTTCTTT. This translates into CASSEAAVEAFF. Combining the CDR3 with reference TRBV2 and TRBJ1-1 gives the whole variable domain EPEVTQTPSHQVTQMGQEVILRCVPISNHLYFYWYRQILGQKVEFLVSFYNNEISEKSEIFDDQFSVERPDGSNFTLKIRSTKLEDSAMYFCASSEAAVEAFFGQGTRLTVV.

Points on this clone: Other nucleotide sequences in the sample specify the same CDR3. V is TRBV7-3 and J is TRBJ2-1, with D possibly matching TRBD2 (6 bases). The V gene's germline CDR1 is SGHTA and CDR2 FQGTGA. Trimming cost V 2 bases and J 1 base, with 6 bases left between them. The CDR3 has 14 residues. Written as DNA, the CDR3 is TGTGCCAGCAGCTTAGGGGGGTCCTACAATGAGCAGTTCTTC. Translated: CASSLGGSYNEQFF.

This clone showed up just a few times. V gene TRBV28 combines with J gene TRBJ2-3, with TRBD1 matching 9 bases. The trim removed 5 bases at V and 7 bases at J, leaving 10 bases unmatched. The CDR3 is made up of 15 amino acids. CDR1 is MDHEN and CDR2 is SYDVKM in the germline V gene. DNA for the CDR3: TGTGCCAGCAGTCCGCCGGGACAGGGAAGGAATACGCAGTATTTT. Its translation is CASSPPGQGRNTQYF.

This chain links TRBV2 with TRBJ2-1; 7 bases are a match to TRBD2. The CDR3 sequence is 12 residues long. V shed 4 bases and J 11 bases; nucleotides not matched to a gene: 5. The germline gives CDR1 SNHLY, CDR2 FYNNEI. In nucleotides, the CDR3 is TGTGCCAGCAGTGGCGACGGGGGGAAGCAGTTCTTC. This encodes CASSGDGGKQFF.